Sequencing of this TCR beta chain was carried out in a study of neurological immune-mediated disorders (dated by TCRdb to the late 2010s). Regarding the research as a whole: Peripheral blood TCR-beta repertoires from patients with HTLV-I-associated myelopathy (HAM/TSP), patients with multiple sclerosis, and healthy controls were compared in the study using UMI-based sequencing. Longitudinal samples, technical triplicates and paired sorted CD4+ and CD8+ T-cell subsets, alongside PBMC samples, were included among the approximately 110 TCR-beta libraries. The cohort comprised 65 to 75 subjects: some 14 HAM/TSP patients, roughly 34 multiple sclerosis patients and 20 or so healthy controls.

For unsorted PBMC libraries, 2 million PBMCs were used after storage in RNAlater at -80 degrees C until RNA extraction. PBMCs were separated from peripheral blood using Ficoll-Hypaque density gradient centrifugation and then cryopreserved in liquid nitrogen. To synthesize cDNA, template-switch 5'RACE was performed with a primer carrying a 10-nucleotide random unique molecular identifier so that each TCR transcript was tagged. Over 180 million TCR-beta sequences, covering 15-18 subjects, were produced in each sequencing run. The RNeasy kit was used to extract total RNA. Using the KAPA Real-time Library Amplification kit, TCR-beta VDJ regions were amplified with primers for the TCR constant region and the 5'RACE anchor. A first PCR added sample indexes and Illumina adaptors, and a second PCR then raised library yield. After Ampure bead purification, the roughly 650 bp TCR product was size-selected on a 2% E-gel SizeSelection system. Before pooling, library quality was checked on a Bioanalyzer, concentration was measured with Qubit, and libraries were quantified with the Kapa Library Quantification kit. An Illumina HiSeq 2500 sequenced the libraries paired-end 2 x 150 bp. To increase sequence diversity, about 25-31% phiX was spiked into each library pool. In the paper's pipeline: Quality-filtered reads were processed with the UMI-based MiGEC pipeline, and over 90% of raw TCR sequences were removed by the MiGEC pipeline during error correction. IMGT germline references were used for aligning VDJ genes, and each clonotype was defined as a unique CDR3 amino acid sequence together with its V-J genes. Clonal expansion, Shannon diversity and CDR3 relatedness were evaluated with VDJtools (CalcPairwiseDistances, ClusterSamples), while phylogenetic trees were built in CLCbio workbench. Using coefficient-of-variation modelling across technical triplicates, the study counted a clone as expanded if it had at least 8 unique UMIs. Clones were called with MiXCR by TCRdb after fastp trimmed the public reads at Q25, and only in-frame beta chains were retained. Identical CDR3 protein sequences are pooled into one entry, listed with their most common genes and DNA. TCRdb, rather than the study authors, made the V and J calls. The sample table records about 21,000 distinct CDR3 sequences; 15% of these occur just once. The top ten constitute more than 14% of the sample.

From the cysteine through the phenylalanine, the CDR3 covers 13 amino acids. Of all the DNA, just the CDR3 is kept, 39 bases in frame from base 1. CDR1 and CDR2 (DFQATT, SNEGSKA) derive from the germline V gene (reference sequence). Cut back by 5 bases and 4 bases, the V and J ends lie 12 bases apart. Broad study findings and their caveats: Across subjects, expanded clones never shared an identical CDR3 amino acid sequence, which suggests that the TCR-beta repertoires in every group were private. The highest TCR clonal expansion was observed in HAM/TSP patients, whereas the lowest was observed in MS patients, even when compared with healthy controls.

This clonotype has a count of ten or more. Its antigen is unknown. It has no much larger one-base neighbor in the sample; base qualities were not kept. The sequencing sample was made of PBMCs. The source is a female donor with HTLV-1-associated myelopathy (HAM/TSP). The receptor chain draws on TRBV20-1 and TRBJ1-3; a weak D assignment points to TRBD1 (5 bases agree). The nucleotides read TGCAGTGCTCATGCAGGGCCCGGAAACACCATATATTTT. This translates into CSAHAGPGNTIYF.